Each of the 27 T cell receptor beta chains below was sequenced from the same sample in a study of cytomegalovirus exposure and HLA in healthy donors. A multiplex PCR was run with 60 Vbeta primers and 13 Jbeta primers. Produced via immunoSEQ multiplex PCR; TCRdb's table is partial and in-frame only. The repertoire holds about 150,000 clones, with more than 75% as singletons. The sample comprised PBMCs. The receptors were sampled from a male donor in good health and CMV-seronegative.

V usage is TRBV6-7 and J usage is TRBJ1-2, with D perhaps TRBD1 (5 bases). TRBV6-7 carries the ORF label, with uncertain function. There are 14 residues in the CDR3. V was pared by 7 bases and J by 7 bases, with 19 bases between. The DNA for the CDR3 is TGTGCCAGCACCATGGGACCGACGGGAGGTGGCTACACCTTC. Amino acid sequence: CASTMGPTGGGYTF.

The chain has TRBV7-2 and TRBJ2-4; TRBD2 matches 7 bases. The trim removed 1 base at V and 4 bases at J, leaving 1 base unmatched. The germline gives CDR1 SGHTA, CDR2 FQGNSA. The CDR3 covers 14 residues. The CDR3 bases are TGTGCCAGCAGCTTAGGGGGGGGTAAAAACATTCAGTACTTC. It translates to CASSLGGGKNIQYF.

This chain uses TRBV7-2 with TRBJ2-1; 10 bases fit TRBD2. With V trimmed by 5 bases and J by 7 bases, 5 bases remained unmatched. The length of the CDR3 is 14 residues. Germline CDR1 and CDR2: SGHTA and FQGNSA. The CDR3 loop is CASSAPSGGNEQFF. DNA for the CDR3: TGTGCCAGCAGCGCCCCTAGCGGGGGAAATGAGCAGTTCTTC. Full variable domain (remainder filled in from reference TRBV7-2 and TRBJ2-1): GAGVSQSPSNKVTEKGKDVELRCDPISGHTALYWYRQSLGQGLEFLIYFQGNSAPDKSGLPSDRFSAERTGGSVSTLTIQRTQQEDSAVYLCASSAPSGGNEQFFGPGTRLTVL.

The chain uses TRBV28 and TRBJ2-3; D not resolved. Germline loops: CDR1 MDHEN, CDR2 SYDVKM. V was trimmed by 4 bases and J by 2 bases, leaving 7 bases between them. CDR3 length equals 13 residues. CDR3 DNA: TGTGCCAGCAGTTCCGCGGACACAGATACGCAGTATTTT. As protein: CASSSADTDTQYF.

V gene TRBV4-1 combines with J gene TRBJ2-7; D is unclear. Per germline, CDR1 MGHRA and CDR2 YSYEKL. The CDR3 has 15 residues. The ends were cut back, 0 bases at V and 0 bases at J, with 9 bases in the middle. The CDR3: CASSQEIASSYEQYF. CDR3 DNA sequence: TGCGCCAGCAGCCAAGAGATAGCTAGCTCCTACGAGCAGTACTTC.

The rearrangement links TRBV6-1 to TRBJ2-1; 11 bases align to TRBD2. The CDR3 length is 14 residues. The V gene's germline CDR1 is MNHNS and CDR2 SASEGT. V gave up 6 bases and J gave up 6 bases; unmatched junction bases: 4. The CDR3, as DNA: TGTGCCAGCAGGGGTAGCGGGAGGGTCAATGAGCAGTTCTTC. The encoded protein is CASRGSGRVNEQFF.

The chain employs TRBV5-1 and TRBJ2-7; TRBD2 agrees at 15 bases. This CDR3 region has 16 residues. The V segment lost 7 bases and the J segment 3 bases; nucleotides outside the gene matches: 8. CDR1 SGHRS and CDR2 YFSETQ come from the germline V gene. Here the CDR3 DNA reads TGCGCCAGCGACCCTGGACTAGCGGGAGGGTTCTACGAGCAGTACTTC. Translating it yields CASDPGLAGGFYEQYF. The variable domain in full, completed from reference TRBV5-1 and TRBJ2-7, reads KAGVTQTPRYLIKTRGQQVTLSCSPISGHRSVSWYQQTPGQGLQFLFEYFSETQRNKGNFPGRFSGRQFSNSRSEMNVSTLELGDSALYLCASDPGLAGGFYEQYFGPGTRLTVT.

The V call is TRBV5-4, the J call TRBJ2-7; weak D call: TRBD1 (5 bases). CDR1 and CDR2 from the germline V gene are SGHNT and YYREEE (reference sequence). The V and J ends lost 2 bases and 6 bases respectively, with 18 bases between them. This CDR3 comprises 15 residues. The chain's CDR3 is CASSLPAGLMGEQYF. In DNA, the CDR3 is TGTGCCAGCAGCTTACCGGCAGGGTTAATGGGCGAGCAGTACTTC.

This chain connects TRBV5-1 to TRBJ2-3; TRBD2 is a possible D gene (6 bases). Germline CDR1 and CDR2: SGHRS and YFSETQ. Trimming removed 3 bases at V and 1 base at J, with 12 bases between. The CDR3 totals 15 residues. CDR3 sequence: CASSSGGGGTDTQYF. CDR3 in DNA: TGCGCCAGCAGCTCGGGTGGAGGGGGCACAGATACGCAGTATTTT.

This clone was observed a few times. CDR3 amino acids: CASSLGTGGQYF. The CDR3, as DNA: TGTGCCAGCAGCTTAGGGACAGGTGGGCAGTACTTC. The chain combines TRBV5-6 with TRBJ2-7; 8 nucleotides line up with TRBD1. The CDR3 length is 12 residues. Germline CDR1 reads SGHDT; CDR2 reads YYEEEE. V trimming: 2 bases; J trimming: 9 bases; junction bases outside the gene matches: 4.

As to this clone: Other nucleotide sequences from this sample produce the same CDR3. This chain connects TRBV6-4 to TRBJ2-3; TRBD1 agrees at 8 bases. From germline, CDR1 is MRHNA and CDR2 SNTAGT. The CDR3 runs 14 residues. V gave up 0 bases and J gave up 4 bases; unmatched junction bases: 0. The CDR3 sequence is CASSDSQGADTQYF. CDR3 nucleotides: TGTGCCAGCAGTGACTCACAGGGGGCAGATACGCAGTATTTT.

The chain links TRBV27 to TRBJ2-2; the D is unclear. The V and J ends lost 3 bases and 1 base respectively, with 6 bases between them. This CDR3 region has 14 residues. In germline, CDR1 is MNHEY, CDR2 SMNVEV (reference sequence). CDR3 nucleotides: TGTGCCAGCAGTTTCCCAGGGAACACCGGGGAGCTGTTTTTT. The encoded protein is CASSFPGNTGELFF.

This clone was counted once. The chain joins TRBV4-2 to TRBJ2-1, with 7 positions matching TRBD1. The germline V gene encodes CDR1 LGHNA and CDR2 YNFKEQ. CDR3 length equals 14 residues. The J segment lost 4 bases and the V segment lost 4 bases, leaving 4 bases of the junction unmatched. CDR3 nucleotide sequence: TGTGCCAGCAGCCTCCGGGACAGTTACAATGAGCAGTTCTTC. The encoded protein is CASSLRDSYNEQFF.

The chain links TRBV11-2 to TRBJ2-1; D unresolved. Deletions cut 0 bases from V and 7 bases from J, with 10 bases between. Germline CDR1 is SGHAT and CDR2 is FQNNGV. This CDR3 region has 14 residues. The CDR3 region is CASSLEADWNEQFF. For the CDR3, the DNA is TGTGCCAGCAGCTTAGAGGCGGATTGGAATGAGCAGTTCTTC.

The J gene is TRBJ2-3, the V gene TRBV10-3; 9 bases are shared with TRBD2. The CDR3 sequence is 13 residues long. V was clipped by 10 bases and J by 4 bases; unmatched bases: 6. Germline lookup yields CDR1 ENHRY and CDR2 SYGVKD. The CDR3 coding sequence is TGTGCCAGTTTAGCGGGAGTAGCAGATACGCAGTATTTT. It encodes CASLAGVADTQYF.

The rearrangement uses TRBV7-9 and TRBJ1-2; 8 bases map to TRBD1. V was clipped by 4 bases and J by 6 bases; unmatched bases: 4. This CDR3 region has 13 residues. Germline V lookup: CDR1 SEHNR, CDR2 FQNEAQ (reference sequence). The CDR3 coding sequence is TGTGCCAGCAGCTGGACAGGGCCCAATGGCTACACCTTC. Translated: CASSWTGPNGYTF.

V is TRBV5-4 and J is TRBJ2-2, with D perhaps matching TRBD1 (5 bases). The germline V gene encodes CDR1 SGHNT and CDR2 YYREEE (reference sequence). With 1 base removed from V and 0 bases from J, the gap between germline ends came to 7 bases. The CDR3 totals 15 residues. The CDR3 DNA follows: TGTGCCAGCAGCTTGCAGGGCGCGAACACCGGGGAGCTGTTTTTT. Its protein is CASSLQGANTGELFF.

V usage is TRBV28 and J usage is TRBJ1-5; D may be TRBD1 (5 bases). V was trimmed by 10 bases and J by 0 bases, leaving 13 bases between them. The length of the CDR3 is 14 residues. Germline V lookup: CDR1 MDHEN, CDR2 SYDVKM. The CDR3 reads CATRGTYSNQPQHF. CDR3 nucleotide sequence: TGTGCCACCCGGGGGACTTATAGCAATCAGCCCCAGCATTTT.

This clone was seen only a few times. This chain links TRBV5-6 with TRBJ2-7; 11 bases are shared with TRBD1. The V and J ends lost 5 bases and 5 bases, in that order; junction bases with no gene match: 9. Germline assignment: CDR1 SGHDT and CDR2 YYEEEE. This CDR3 is built from 15 residues. The CDR3 protein is CASRKRTGGLDEQYF. The CDR3, as DNA: TGTGCCAGCAGGAAAAGGACAGGGGGCTTGGACGAGCAGTACTTC. The full variable domain, rest sourced from reference TRBV5-6 and TRBJ2-7, is DAGVTQSPTHLIKTRGQQVTLRCSPKSGHDTVSWYQQALGQGPQFIFQYYEEEERQRGNFPDRFSGHQFPNYSSELNVNALLLGDSALYLCASRKRTGGLDEQYFGPGTRLTVT.

The chain uses TRBV27 and TRBJ1-2; 7 positions match TRBD1. The germline V gene has CDR1 MNHEY and CDR2 SMNVEV (reference sequence). V shed 5 bases and J 8 bases; nucleotides not matched to a gene: 5. CDR3 length: 12 residues. In nucleotides, the CDR3 is TGTGCCAGCAGTAGAACAGGGGTAGGCTACACCTTC. This sequence encodes CASSRTGVGYTF.

CDR3 DNA: TGTGCCAGCAGTTTGGGCATCCGTACCTACGAGCAGTACTTC. This gives the protein CASSLGIRTYEQYF. The chain is built from TRBV28 and TRBJ2-7; D is unclear. Germline CDR1 is MDHEN and CDR2 is SYDVKM. The V and J ends lost 3 bases and 2 bases respectively, with 11 bases between them. The CDR3 is 14 residues long.

About this clone itself: Its ends do not fully match the called genes, so a read error is possible. The chain links TRBV5-5 to TRBJ2-7; the match to TRBD2 covers 9 bases. Germline loops: CDR1 SGHKS, CDR2 YYEKEE (reference sequence). The CDR3 is 14 residues long. The CDR3 here is CASRLTSGPSSWDF. The CDR3 coding sequence is TGTGCCAGCAGATTGACTAGCGGCCCCTCAAGTTGGGACTTC. Full variable domain (remainder filled in from reference TRBV5-5 and TRBJ2-7): DAGVTQSPTHLIKTRGQQVTLRCSPISGHKSVSWYQQVLGQGPQFIFQYYEKEERGRGNFPDRFSARQFPNYSSELNVNALLLGDSALYLCASRLTSGPSSWDFGPGTRLTVT.

The chain links TRBV2 to TRBJ2-1; 13 bases agree with TRBD2. The V gene end was trimmed by 5 bases and the J gene end by 6 bases; junction bases not matched to a gene: 7. Germline values: CDR1 SNHLY, CDR2 FYNNEI. CDR3 length: 16 residues. The CDR3 loop is CASSRGLAGRVNEQFF. The CDR3 nucleotides read TGTGCCAGCAGTAGGGGACTAGCGGGGCGGGTCAATGAGCAGTTCTTC.

V gene TRBV5-1 combines with J gene TRBJ2-3; 7 nucleotides match TRBD2. The CDR3 is 16 residues long. In germline, CDR1 is SGHRS, CDR2 YFSETQ. V shed 0 bases, J shed 0 bases, and the junction held 4 bases outside the gene matches. CDR3 coding DNA: TGCGCCAGCAGCTTGGGAGGGACTAACAGCACAGATACGCAGTATTTT. The encoded protein is CASSLGGTNSTDTQYF. The complete variable domain, with remaining parts taken from reference TRBV5-1 and TRBJ2-3, reads KAGVTQTPRYLIKTRGQQVTLSCSPISGHRSVSWYQQTPGQGLQFLFEYFSETQRNKGNFPGRFSGRQFSNSRSEMNVSTLELGDSALYLCASSLGGTNSTDTQYFGPGTRLTVL.

The count of this clone is one. This rearrangement joins TRBV2 to TRBJ2-5, with 10 bases lining up with TRBD1. The CDR3 spans 14 residues. Germline V gene lookup returns CDR1 SNHLY and CDR2 FYNNEI. With 6 bases clipped from V and 4 bases from J, the junction kept 5 bases outside the gene matches. CDR3 sequence (DNA): TGTGCCAGCAGAGCGGGACAGGGGACAGAGACCCAGTACTTC. It is translated as CASRAGQGTETQYF.

J is TRBJ1-1 and V is TRBV2, with D perhaps matching TRBD1 (6 bases). The V end lost 6 bases, the J end lost 4 bases, and 15 bases lay between the germline ends. CDR3 length: 14 amino acids. Germline CDR1 is SNHLY and CDR2 is FYNNEI. The CDR3 nucleotides are TGTGCCAGCAGCGTACAGGGTTCGGGCACTGAAGCTTTCTTT. This encodes CASSVQGSGTEAFF.

The chain recombines TRBV11-2 with TRBJ2-7; 8 bases are a match to TRBD1. The CDR3 extends over 19 amino acids. Looked up from germline, CDR1 is SGHAT and CDR2 is FQNNGV. The V and J ends lost 1 base and 2 bases, in that order; junction bases with no gene match: 16. As DNA, the CDR3 is TGTGCCAGCAGCTTAGGGACAGGGAAAGCTGGGTGGTTCCCCTACGAGCAGTACTTC. Translation gives CASSLGTGKAGWFPYEQYF.